A single sample is the source of the 18 T cell receptor beta chains below, sequenced in a study of glioma-infiltrating T cells. TCR alpha and beta CDR3 regions were amplified from RNA using iRepertoire nested multiplex PCR. TCRdb itself ran the multiplex PCR reads through MiXCR, one entry per CDR3 protein. Counted here are about 94,000 distinct CDR3 sequences, 20% to 25% occurring once; the ten biggest clones make up over 5%. Sample: glioma tissue, nonneoplastic brain tissue, or PBMCs (not recorded which). These receptors originate from a human donor with low-grade glioma or glioblastoma, undergoing nonglioma brain surgery, or in good health (not recorded which).

This clonotype ranks as medium-sized. The gene calls are TRBV20-1 and TRBJ2-5; D may be TRBD2 (5 bases). Germline V gene lookup returns CDR1 DFQATT and CDR2 SNEGSKA (reference sequence). With 7 bases removed from V and 0 bases from J, the gap between germline ends came to 6 bases. This CDR3 is 11 amino acids long. CDR3 bases: TGCAGTGTGAGGGACCAAGAGACCCAGTACTTC. Translating gives CSVRDQETQYF.

Details on this clonotype: A much larger clone differs by one base, so this may be a read error. Lacking the conserved final phenylalanine or tryptophan, this CDR3 likely reflects a read error. The chain carries TRBV29-1 and TRBJ1-1; D is unresolved. Germline V gene lookup returns CDR1 SQVTM and CDR2 ANQGSEA. The germline V and J ends were trimmed by 4 bases and 1 base, with 7 bases remaining between them. There are 12 residues in the CDR3. The CDR3: CSVARPNTEAFL. The CDR3 DNA follows: TGCAGCGTTGCCAGACCGAACACTGAAGCTTTCTTA.

V and J are TRBV12-3 or TRBV12-4 and TRBJ1-1; the match to TRBD1 covers 7 bases. V dropped 2 bases and J dropped 1; count of bases not matched to a gene: 1. This CDR3 spans 14 amino acids. As DNA, the CDR3 is TGTGCCAGCAGTTTACACAGGGGGAACACTGAAGCTTTCTTT. Amino acid sequence: CASSLHRGNTEAFF.

This clonotype came up many times. Here the CDR3 reads CSASRGHGNTIYF. The CDR3 nucleotides read TGCAGTGCAAGCAGGGGGCATGGAAACACCATATATTTT. V gene TRBV20-1 combines with J gene TRBJ1-3, with 8 bases that match TRBD1. V dropped 6 bases and J dropped 3; count of bases not matched to a gene: 4. This CDR3 has 13 residues. Germline V gene data show CDR1 as DFQATT and CDR2 as SNEGSKA (reference sequence).

The chain joins TRBV4-1 to TRBJ1-4, with unresolved D. V was clipped by 0 bases and J by 0 bases, with 11 bases between them. The V gene's germline CDR1 is MGHRA and CDR2 YSYEKL. This CDR3 region has 17 residues. The CDR3 DNA reads as TGCGCCAGCAGCCAAGACGTCAGGAGCGCAACTAATGAAAAACTGTTTTTT. It yields the protein CASSQDVRSATNEKLFF.

The J gene is TRBJ2-2, the V gene TRBV14, with no clear D. The CDR3 contains 16 residues. Germline V gene data show CDR1 as SGHDN and CDR2 as FVKESK. V was pared by 4 bases and J by 4 bases, with 16 bases between. The CDR3 is CASSPRPLRLTGELFF. CDR3 DNA sequence: TGTGCCAGCAGCCCTCGCCCCCTTCGACTCACCGGGGAGCTGTTTTTT.

The V gene is TRBV12-3 or TRBV12-4, the J gene TRBJ2-3, with TRBD2 as a possible D gene (8 bases). V was cut by 6 bases and J by 3 bases, with 28 bases left in between. The CDR3 runs to 19 residues. In nucleotides, the CDR3 is TGTGCCAGCAGGGCAGGGGGAAGGTTTACGGGAGGGCCAACAGATACGCAGTATTTT. Its translation: CASRAGGRFTGGPTDTQYF.

This clonotype was counted at least ten times. V is TRBV5-1 and J is TRBJ1-2; no clear D gene. From germline, CDR1 is SGHRS and CDR2 YFSETQ. This CDR3 is 13 amino acids long. V was trimmed by 5 bases and J by 8 bases, leaving 16 bases between them. CDR3 amino acids: CASRTRPPSGYTF. DNA of the CDR3: TGCGCCAGCAGAACGCGGCCACCATCGGGCTACACCTTC. Variable domain in full (rest from reference TRBV5-1 and TRBJ1-2): KAGVTQTPRYLIKTRGQQVTLSCSPISGHRSVSWYQQTPGQGLQFLFEYFSETQRNKGNFPGRFSGRQFSNSRSEMNVSTLELGDSALYLCASRTRPPSGYTFGSGTRLTVV.

The chain carries TRBV4-1 and TRBJ2-2; 7 bases fit TRBD2. The V segment lost 0 bases and the J segment 6 bases; nucleotides outside the gene matches: 10. The CDR3 is 17 amino acids. Germline V gives CDR1 MGHRA, CDR2 YSYEKL. The CDR3 DNA reads as TGCGCCAGCAGCCAAGATGGGCGGGGGATGAGCGCCGGGGAGCTGTTTTTT. Its protein product is CASSQDGRGMSAGELFF.

This clonotype was seen ten or more times. The chain uses TRBV20-1 and TRBJ1-2, with D possibly matching TRBD1 (5 bases). The ends were cut back, 3 bases at V and 3 bases at J, with 11 bases in the middle. The CDR3 totals 13 residues. Germline V gene lookup returns CDR1 DFQATT and CDR2 SNEGSKA (reference sequence). For the CDR3, the DNA is TGCAGTGCTAGCGGCGGGGCGGACTATGGCTACACCTTC. This codes for CSASGGADYGYTF.

The V gene is TRBV14, the J gene TRBJ2-5, with 9 nucleotides matching TRBD2. In germline, CDR1 is SGHDN, CDR2 FVKESK. This CDR3 has 15 residues. V dropped 1 base and J dropped 4; count of bases not matched to a gene: 4. CDR3 region: CASSQGSAGGETQYF. The CDR3 DNA reads TGTGCCAGCAGCCAAGGTTCAGCGGGAGGAGAGACCCAGTACTTC.

V usage is TRBV5-1 and J usage is TRBJ2-1; TRBD2 matches at 8 bases. CDR1 is SGHRS and CDR2 is YFSETQ in the germline V gene. With 0 bases clipped from V and 7 bases from J, the junction kept 6 bases outside the gene matches. This CDR3 spans 15 amino acids. The CDR3 sequence is CASSLASASGNEQFF. The CDR3 coding sequence is TGCGCCAGCAGCTTGGCCTCGGCTAGCGGGAATGAGCAGTTCTTC.

At least ten counts were recorded for this clonotype. This chain joins TRBV20-1 and TRBJ2-5, with 9 nucleotides matching TRBD2. This CDR3 is built from 15 residues. After removal of 3 bases from V and 2 bases from J, the junction contained 7 bases not matched to a gene. CDR1 and CDR2 from the germline V gene are DFQATT and SNEGSKA (reference sequence). DNA of the CDR3: TGCAGTGCTAGTCTAAGCGGGGGGCTACAAGAGACCCAGTACTTC. Its protein is CSASLSGGLQETQYF.

Regarding this clonotype: A much more abundant neighbour one base away suggests this may be a read error. This chain links TRBV12-3 or TRBV12-4 with TRBJ2-6, with D maybe TRBD1 (5 bases). The CDR3 extends over 14 amino acids. The DNA for the CDR3 is TGTGACAGCAGAGACAGCTCTGGGGCCAACGTCCTGACTTTC. Translating it yields CDSRDSSGANVLTF.

A word on this clonotype: Its ends do not fully match the called genes, so a read error is possible. The gene calls are TRBV15 and TRBJ2-7; 9 nucleotides match TRBD1. Germline assignment: CDR1 LNHNV and CDR2 YYDKDF (reference sequence). The CDR3 is 14 amino acids. The DNA for the CDR3 is TGTGCCGCCAGCAGAGGGACAGGGTCCTACGAGCAGTACTTC. It encodes CAASRGTGSYEQYF.

This clonotype was counted once. This rearrangement joins TRBV11-2 to TRBJ2-7, with 7 bases matching TRBD1. This CDR3 is 16 amino acids long. The germline gives CDR1 SGHAT, CDR2 FQNNGV. V dropped 4 bases and J dropped 3; count of bases not matched to a gene: 12. CDR3 residues: CASSSHPGTENYEQYF. DNA for the CDR3: TGTGCCAGCAGCTCACACCCCGGGACAGAGAACTACGAGCAGTACTTC.

This clonotype was counted ten times or more. The chain uses TRBV28 and TRBJ1-5; TRBD1 matches 8 bases. Per the germline V gene, CDR1 is MDHEN and CDR2 is SYDVKM. The CDR3 consists of 15 residues. Trimming removed 6 bases from V and 2 bases from J; junction bases left unmatched: 6. Written as DNA, the CDR3 is TGTGCCAGCAGAACAGGGGGAGTTCGCAATCAGCCCCAGCATTTT. Its translation is CASRTGGVRNQPQHF.

This clonotype occurred many times. V is TRBV2 and J is TRBJ1-5, with D maybe TRBD1 (5 bases). V shed 4 bases and J shed 4 bases, with 11 bases lying between them. Germline V gives CDR1 SNHLY, CDR2 FYNNEI. This CDR3 comprises 14 residues. The CDR3 bases are TGTGCCAGCAGTGGGGGGAACAGTAATCAGCCCCAGCATTTT. Its protein is CASSGGNSNQPQHF.